This note documents a single T cell receptor (beta chain) sequence. This entry comes from a study of blood T cell repertoires in COVID-19. The germline CDR1 and CDR2 sequences are SGHRS and YFSETQ. The length of the CDR3 is 15 residues. V lost 0 bases and J lost 1, with 9 bases in between. Some clones are missing from TCRdb's copy, which holds only in-frame ones; the method was immunoSEQ multiplex PCR. The sample includes 490,000 or so clones, 88% seen only once; the top ten take roughly 8.5%. J is TRBJ2-3 and V is TRBV5-1; D uncertain. This TCR was recovered from a woman aged 55-70 years who had recovered from COVID-19. Input material: PBMCs or T cells enriched from blood (not recorded which). The CDR3 reads CASSLVQPRTDTQYF. The DNA of the CDR3 is TGCGCCAGCAGCTTGGTACAGCCCCGCACAGATACGCAGTATTTT.